The entry that follows covers one T cell receptor beta chain sequence. The sample comes from a study of blood T cell repertoires in COVID-19. Study details: PBMCs, B-cell-depleted T cells, or T cells provided the cDNA or gDNA that made up the material.

There are 16 residues in the CDR3. Trimming cost V 4 bases and J 0 bases, with 10 bases left between them. Germline V gene data show CDR1 as LGHDT and CDR2 as YNNKEL (reference sequence). As processed by the authors: The authors estimated nucleated cell counts from reference gene primer amplification. TCRdb's copy holds only in-frame clones and misses some; the assay was immunoSEQ multiplex PCR. That table gives V, J and clone size, and the DNA gave D and trimming. The sample records tens of thousands of clones, 86% being singletons. The sequenced sample consisted of peripheral blood. The rearrangement links TRBV3-1 (or the pseudogene TRBV3-2) to TRBJ1-6; possibly TRBD1 for D (6 bases). This clonotype was obtained from a man between 50 and 59 years old with active or convalescent COVID-19. This CDR3 reads CASSLQGSSYNSPLHF. For the CDR3, the DNA is TGTGCCAGCAGCCTACAGGGTAGCTCCTATAATTCACCCCTCCACTTT.